These 22 T cell receptor beta chains were sequenced from one sample in a study of blood T cell repertoires in COVID-19. The protocol was immunoSEQ multiplex PCR, while the TCRdb copy is restricted to in-frame clones and leaves out a portion. Among roughly 200,000 clones listed, 84% were seen once. The source material was peripheral blood. Every receptor here comes from a woman older than 75 with COVID-19, enrolled during active disease.

The V gene is TRBV4-3, the J gene TRBJ1-4, with TRBD1 matching over 9 bases. Germline values: CDR1 LGHNA, CDR2 YSLEER. CDR3 size: 15 residues. V trimming: 3 bases; J trimming: 5 bases; junction bases outside the gene matches: 4. CDR3 sequence: CASSHGQGTNEKLFF. DNA for the CDR3: TGCGCCAGCAGCCATGGACAGGGGACCAATGAAAAACTGTTTTTT.

The V call is TRBV23-1, the J call TRBJ2-5, with D perhaps matching TRBD1 (6 bases). TRBV23-1 is marked as an open reading frame, function uncertain. The CDR3 has 14 residues. Trimming cost V 5 bases and J 5 bases, with 15 bases left between them. The CDR3 loop is CASSVHRDWETQYF. CDR3 DNA: TGCGCCAGCAGTGTCCACAGGGATTGGGAGACCCAGTACTTC.

A note on this clone: Different DNA sequences within this sample yield the same CDR3. This chain links TRBV5-1 with TRBJ2-5, with a tentative D call TRBD1 (5 bases). There are 13 residues in the CDR3. Germline CDR1 is SGHRS and CDR2 is YFSETQ. V lost 4 bases and J lost 1, with 8 bases in between. This CDR3 reads CASSLQGQETQYF. The CDR3 nucleotides read TGCGCCAGCAGCCTTCAGGGCCAAGAGACCCAGTACTTC.

This clone was seen more than once but under ten times. This sequence joins TRBV7-9 and TRBJ1-5; the match to TRBD1 covers 10 bases. Germline CDR1 reads SEHNR; CDR2 reads FQNEAQ (reference sequence). The CDR3 has 15 amino acids. V gave up 5 bases and J gave up 7 bases; unmatched junction bases: 8. Written as DNA, the CDR3 is TGTGCCAGCAGCCTCGGGACAGGGGATAGACAGCCCCAGCATTTT. Protein: CASSLGTGDRQPQHF.

V is TRBV18 and J is TRBJ2-3; possibly TRBD2 for D (7 bases). The CDR3 is 16 amino acids. V lost 0 bases to trimming and J lost 3 bases, with 13 bases between them. In germline, CDR1 is KGHSH, CDR2 LQKENI. In DNA, the CDR3 is TGTGCCAGCTCACCACCGTTCGGGGGGCTGACAGATACGCAGTATTTT. Its translation: CASSPPFGGLTDTQYF. The full variable domain, its missing parts supplied by reference TRBV18 and TRBJ2-3, is NAGVMQNPRHLVRRRGQEARLRCSPMKGHSHVYWYRQLPEEGLKFMVYLQKENIIDESGMPKERFSAEFPKEGPSILRIQQVVRGDSAAYFCASSPPFGGLTDTQYFGPGTRLTVL.

This chain uses TRBV5-1 with TRBJ1-2; D is ambiguous. This CDR3 has 15 residues. Germline CDR1 reads SGHRS; CDR2 reads YFSETQ. Trimming removed 0 bases at V and 4 bases at J, with 13 bases between. This CDR3 is CASSLEMVGPYGYTF. The CDR3 DNA is TGCGCCAGCAGCTTGGAAATGGTGGGCCCCTATGGCTACACCTTC.

The chain couples TRBV18 to TRBJ1-2, with 7 nucleotides matching TRBD1. The trim removed 2 bases at V and 6 bases at J, leaving 9 bases unmatched. Germline lookup yields CDR1 KGHSH and CDR2 LQKENI. The CDR3 is 15 amino acids. The CDR3 sequence is CASSPGTGEYHGYTF. CDR3 in DNA: TGTGCCAGCTCACCAGGAACAGGGGAATATCATGGCTACACCTTC.

This chain uses TRBV7-9 with TRBJ1-2; TRBD1 is a possible D gene (5 bases). Deletions cut 4 bases from V and 8 bases from J, with 14 bases between. Per the germline V gene, CDR1 is SEHNR and CDR2 is FQNEAQ (reference sequence). CDR3 size: 13 residues. CDR3 bases: TGTGCCAGCAGCTCCCAGGGAATTGGGGGCTACACCTTC. It specifies CASSSQGIGGYTF.

The chain uses TRBV10-3 and TRBJ1-1; D is ambiguous. The germline V and J ends were trimmed by 6 bases and 12 bases, with 17 bases remaining between them. The CDR3 sequence is 12 residues long. Germline values: CDR1 ENHRY, CDR2 SYGVKD. Here the CDR3 DNA reads TGTGCCATCAGCGGGGAGGGTATTACGACTTTCTTT. Translating it yields CAISGEGITTFF.

Note on this clone: The same CDR3 arises from other DNA sequences in this sample as well. The chain has TRBV5-1 and TRBJ1-1; unclear D gene. V was shortened by 3 bases and J by 4 bases, with 13 bases between the two germline ends. The length of the CDR3 is 14 residues. The V gene's germline CDR1 is SGHRS and CDR2 YFSETQ. CDR3 residues: CASSSTAGSTEAFF. CDR3 DNA sequence: TGCGCCAGCAGCTCAACCGCGGGGAGCACTGAAGCTTTCTTT.

This clone appeared a single time. The CDR3 protein is CASSVSSGTTYEQYF. The CDR3 bases are TGTGCCAGTAGTGTCTCCTCCGGGACTACCTACGAGCAGTACTTC. The chain combines TRBV19 with TRBJ2-7; 7 nucleotides line up with TRBD2. The CDR3 consists of 15 residues. Looked up from germline, CDR1 is LNHDA and CDR2 is SQIVND (reference sequence). V lost 5 bases and J lost 2; bases outside the gene matches: 9.

The chain recombines TRBV28 with TRBJ2-1; D is ambiguous. CDR3 length: 14 amino acids. Germline CDR1 reads MDHEN; CDR2 reads SYDVKM. V lost 3 bases to trimming and J lost 9 bases, with 15 bases between them. The CDR3 DNA sequence: TGTGCCAGCAGTTTCCCCGCAGAATTCCGTGAGCAGTTCTTC. Translated, it gives CASSFPAEFREQFF.

The genes are TRBV7-9 and TRBJ2-2; 12 bases line up with TRBD2. V lost 5 bases and J lost 4; bases outside the gene matches: 5. The CDR3 consists of 16 residues. Germline V gene sequence: CDR1 SEHNR, CDR2 FQNEAQ (reference sequence). CDR3 DNA: TGTGCCAGCAGCCGCATGACTAGCGGGGGCACCGGGGAGCTGTTTTTT. It codes for CASSRMTSGGTGELFF.

The CDR3 DNA follows: TGTGCCACCAGTGACCGTGGACAGGGGGCTGGCTACACCTTC. Amino acids: CATSDRGQGAGYTF. V usage is TRBV24-1 and J usage is TRBJ1-2; TRBD1 matches at 11 bases. From germline, CDR1 is KGHDR and CDR2 SFDVKD. The CDR3 contains 14 residues. The junction had 4 bases not matched to a gene; V was cut back by 4 bases and J by 7 bases.

V is TRBV18 and J is TRBJ1-4, with a weak D call TRBD1 (5 bases). Germline values: CDR1 KGHSH, CDR2 LQKENI. CDR3 length equals 13 residues. V dropped 8 bases and J dropped 4 bases, with 11 bases sitting between them. CDR3 loop: CASRDYNNEKLFF. The CDR3 region has the DNA TGTGCCAGCCGGGACTATAATAATGAAAAACTGTTTTTT.

This chain links TRBV6-2 or TRBV6-3 with TRBJ2-7, with 12 nucleotides matching TRBD2. CDR3 length equals 16 residues. The ends lost 0 bases at V and 2 bases at J; junction bases unmatched: 2. Germline CDR1 MNHEY, CDR2 SVGEGT. CDR3 loop: CASSYSTSGGTYEQYF. CDR3 DNA: TGTGCCAGCAGTTACTCGACTAGCGGGGGAACCTACGAGCAGTACTTC.

The J gene is TRBJ1-3, the V gene TRBV28; 7 bases line up with TRBD1. From germline, CDR1 is MDHEN and CDR2 SYDVKM. Unmatched junction bases numbered 5, after V lost 6 bases and J lost 0 bases. The CDR3 contains 15 residues. CDR3 in amino acids: CASRGQDHSGNTIYF. DNA of the CDR3: TGTGCCAGCAGAGGACAGGACCACTCTGGAAACACCATATATTTT. The entire variable domain, with the rest obtained from reference TRBV28 and TRBJ1-3, is as follows: DVKVTQSSRYLVKRTGEKVFLECVQDMDHENMFWYRQDPGLGLRLIYFSYDVKMKEKGDIPEGYSVSREKKERFSLILESASTNQTSMYLCASRGQDHSGNTIYFGEGSWLTVV.

The chain has TRBV19 and TRBJ1-1, with D unclear. V lost 7 bases, J lost 5 bases, and 14 bases lay in between. The CDR3 is 13 amino acids. Per the germline V gene, CDR1 is LNHDA and CDR2 is SQIVND (reference sequence). CDR3 amino acids: CASKSPGNTEAFF. For the CDR3, the DNA is TGTGCCAGTAAATCCCCAGGAAATACTGAAGCTTTCTTT.

V usage is TRBV6-6 and J usage is TRBJ1-1; D ambiguous. The CDR3 has 13 amino acids. CDR1 and CDR2 (germline): MNHNY, SVGAGI (reference sequence). Trimming cost V 7 bases and J 3 bases, with 12 bases left between them. The CDR3 spells CASTHLGDTEAFF. In DNA form, the CDR3 reads TGTGCCAGCACACACCTAGGTGACACTGAAGCTTTCTTT.

V and J are TRBV10-2 and TRBJ2-5; 8 positions match TRBD2. Germline lookup yields CDR1 WSHSY and CDR2 SAAADI. The CDR3 has 16 amino acids. The ends lost 3 bases at V and 4 bases at J; junction bases unmatched: 10. The CDR3 DNA sequence: TGCGCCAGCAGTGACCCAGCGGGGGCCATGGGAGAGACCCAGTACTTC. Its protein product is CASSDPAGAMGETQYF.

The chain has TRBV3-1 (or the pseudogene TRBV3-2) and TRBJ2-5, with 10 bases matching TRBD2. The CDR3 is 15 residues long. Germline V gene lookup returns CDR1 LGHDT and CDR2 YNNKEL (reference sequence). V shed 4 bases and J 5 bases; nucleotides not matched to a gene: 7. The CDR3 DNA follows: TGTGCCAGCAGCCGGATAGCGGGGGGTACGGAGACCCAGTACTTC. This codes for CASSRIAGGTETQYF.

The chain combines TRBV5-5 with TRBJ2-7; no definite D call. CDR1 SGHKS and CDR2 YYEKEE come from the germline V gene (reference sequence). Between the trimmed V and J ends, which lost 1 base and 2 bases, there was a span of 7 bases. The CDR3 consists of 13 residues. Here the CDR3 reads CASSLPGTYEQYF. The CDR3 DNA sequence: TGTGCCAGCAGCTTGCCAGGAACCTACGAGCAGTACTTC.